This is a list of T cell receptor beta chains from one sample in a study of cytomegalovirus exposure and HLA in healthy donors. Profiling relied on immunoSEQ multiplex PCR, and the TCRdb table lists in-frame clones only, not all of them. The sample lists 150,000 to 200,000 clones, about 80% occurring once. Sequencing was done on a sample of PBMCs. The receptors here all came from a young man in good health and CMV-seronegative. Both conserved end residues are part of each CDR3. D genes are given only for firm matches. The size of a clone is reported for some rows only, either as once, few or many, or as a class for expanded clones.

DNA	CDR3	size	D	V	J
TGTGCCTGGTGGTTTCAGGGGGTTGAAGCTTTCTTT	CAWWFQGVEAFF	few	TRBD1	TRBV30	TRBJ1-1
TGCGCCTCAAGAACTAGCGCAGGAGGCGAGCAGTACTTC	CASRTSAGGEQYF	once	TRBD2	TRBV5-1	TRBJ2-7
TGTGCCAGCAGCCCACAGGGCGTTAGGGATACGCAGTATTTT	CASSPQGVRDTQYF	-	-	TRBV5-6	TRBJ2-3
TGCGCCAGCAGCAGAGGACTAGCGGGAGGATACAATGAGCAGTTCTTC	CASSRGLAGGYNEQFF	few	TRBD2	TRBV5-1	TRBJ2-1
TGTGCCAGCAGTCGGGACATGAACACTGAAGCTTTCTTT	CASSRDMNTEAFF	-	-	TRBV2	TRBJ1-1
TGTGCCAGCACAGGGCAGTTGAACACTGAAGCTTTCTTT	CASTGQLNTEAFF	-	-	TRBV6-1	TRBJ1-1
TGTGCCTGGAGCATTCTTCAGGGTCTAGCGGGTGGAACAGGGACCTACGAGCAGTACTTC	CAWSILQGLAGGTGTYEQYF	-	TRBD2	TRBV30	TRBJ2-7
TGTGCCTGGATAAACAGGGGGAGTTACGAGCAGTACTTC	CAWINRGSYEQYF	-	TRBD1	TRBV30	TRBJ2-7
TGTGCCTGGAGTGTGGTTAGCGCCGGCTCCTACGAGCAGTACTTC	CAWSVVSAGSYEQYF	-	-	TRBV30	TRBJ2-7
TGCGCCAGCAGCTTGGTACAGGGTTCCTACAATGAGCAGTTCTTC	CASSLVQGSYNEQFF	-	-	TRBV5-1	TRBJ2-1
TGCGCCAGCAGCCAAGCTGGACTAGCGGGACTATACAATGAGCAGTTCTTC	CASSQAGLAGLYNEQFF	once	TRBD2	TRBV4-1	TRBJ2-1
TGTGCCAGCAGTGACAGAAAATCCAATCAGCCCCAGCATTTT	CASSDRKSNQPQHF	-	-	TRBV7-2	TRBJ1-5
TGCGCCAGCAGCCAAGATGAAAACAGGGGGAAAAATGAGCAGTTCTTC	CASSQDENRGKNEQFF	once	TRBD1	TRBV4-1	TRBJ2-1
TGCGCCAGCAGCCTACACAGGGGGCCTAATTCACCCCTCCACTTT	CASSLHRGPNSPLHF	-	TRBD1	TRBV4-1	TRBJ1-6
TGCGCCAGCAACCCCTCCCAGAGCGGGTACACAGATACGCAGTATTTT	CASNPSQSGYTDTQYF	once	-	TRBV5-1	TRBJ2-3
TGTGCCAGCAGCCCCTCTAGTAGGACCGGGGAGCTGTTTTTT	CASSPSSRTGELFF	-	-	TRBV7-3	TRBJ2-2
TGTGCCAGTAGTATAGTGGGGGCTGGGGAGACCCAGTACTTC	CASSIVGAGETQYF	-	-	TRBV19	TRBJ2-5
TGTGCCAGCAGCAGGACTAGCGAAATCTACAATGAGCAGTTCTTC	CASSRTSEIYNEQFF	-	TRBD2	TRBV11-3	TRBJ2-1
TGTGCCAGCAGCCTACCTGGGAGTGGGCAGGGGGGCGAGCAGTACTTC	CASSLPGSGQGGEQYF	-	-	TRBV5-4	TRBJ2-7
TGTGCCAGCAGTATCCGCCCCGGGACTAGCGCGACCGGGGAGCTGTTTTTT	CASSIRPGTSATGELFF	-	TRBD2	TRBV28	TRBJ2-2
TGCGCCAGCAGCCGGACGGACATTAACAATGAGCAGTTCTTC	CASSRTDINNEQFF	-	-	TRBV4-1	TRBJ2-1
TGTGCCAGCAGCGTAGGAGGTCCAAATGAAAAACTGTTTTTT	CASSVGGPNEKLFF	-	-	TRBV9	TRBJ1-4
TGTGCCAGCAGTCCCCCTTATCCGGACAGGGGTTCCACTGAAGCTTTCTTT	CASSPPYPDRGSTEAFF	-	TRBD1	TRBV28	TRBJ1-1
TGTGCCAGCAGCAGGGAGGTGTCCTACGAGCAGTACTTC	CASSREVSYEQYF	-	-	TRBV2	TRBJ2-7
TGTGCCAGCAGCTTGGGGTTCGGGGGTATTGACACTGAAGCTTTCTTT	CASSLGFGGIDTEAFF	-	-	TRBV5-6	TRBJ1-1
TGTGCCAGCAGTCCAACAGGGGTGCACGGGGAGCTGTTTTTT	CASSPTGVHGELFF	-	TRBD1	TRBV27	TRBJ2-2
TGCGCCAGCTCCGGGACAGGATCGTGGGAGCAGTACTTC	CASSGTGSWEQYF	-	TRBD1	TRBV10-1	TRBJ2-7
TGTGCCATCGGAGGGGGGGCCACTAATGAAAAACTGTTTTTT	CAIGGGATNEKLFF	few	-	TRBV10-3	TRBJ1-4
TGTGCCAGCAGCGTGGACAGGGGAGGAACCACAGATACGCAGTATTTT	CASSVDRGGTTDTQYF	-	TRBD1	TRBV11-2	TRBJ2-3
TGTGCCAGCAGTTCCGCGGGGGGGCAGCCCCAGCATTTT	CASSSAGGQPQHF	-	-	TRBV6-5	TRBJ1-5
TGTGCCAGCAGCTTGTTCTCAGATACGCAGTATTTT	CASSLFSDTQYF	once	-	TRBV5-4	TRBJ2-3